The text below deals with one T cell receptor beta chain. Its specific antigen is unknown. Qualities for individual bases were not recorded, and no much larger clone is one base off. The CDR3 numbers 11 residues from cysteine through phenylalanine. This entry keeps only the CDR3 DNA: 33 bases, framed from base 1. CDR1 and CDR2, looked up from the germline V gene, are SNHLY and FYNNEI. The germline ends are 8 bases apart after V is trimmed by 8 bases and J by 5 bases. This sample is part of a study of graft-versus-host responses after intestinal transplantation (dated by TCRdb to the early 2020s). For the wider study: The transplants that recipients got were multivisceral, liver-intestinal, or isolated intestinal. All recipients received anti-thymocyte globulin induction followed by maintenance tacrolimus and steroids for around 3 years. Alloreactive clones were identified by sequencing pre-transplant mixed lymphocyte reaction products and comparing these products with unstimulated pre-transplant donor and recipient T cells. Of the 20 to 30 intestinal transplant recipients enrolled in the cohort, one of whom was a retransplant, a few patients without pretransplant specimens were excluded. Bulk TCR-beta CDR3 sequencing was used to track graft-versus-host and host-versus-graft alloreactive T cell clones in the graft, circulation and bone marrow after intestinal transplantation. Rather than being sequenced by the commercial service, samples from three later patients were sequenced in-house on an Illumina MiSeq and processed with MiXCR. Donor T cell macrochimerism was defined as a peak of at least 4% donor T cells among recipient peripheral blood mononuclear cells.

What the work shows at the level of the full study, not this receptor alone: Patients with donor T cell macrochimerism had high GvH to HvG T cell clonal ratios in their allografts. GvH clones were detected in recipient bone marrow, and some appeared earlier in ileal mucosa or blood, consistent with an intestinal mucosal origin. The relatively low number and heterogeneity of intestinal transplant patients limited the conclusions. Early after transplant, peak levels of circulating GvH clones were associated with declines in HvG clones.

What the time point label conveys for this sample: cells obtained before transplantation from donor or recipient. CD3+CD4+ and CD3+CD8+ populations were FACS-sorted from unstimulated pre-transplant donor and recipient cells taken from spleen or lymph nodes. The library came from the immunoSEQ multiplex PCR assay. For most patients, genomic DNA was isolated with the Qiagen DNeasy Blood and Tissue Kit and shipped frozen to Adaptive Biotechnologies for TCR sequencing. For most patients, high-throughput TCR-beta CDR3 sequencing of genomic DNA was performed by Adaptive Biotechnologies. Turning to the authors' computational methods: Adaptive's ImmunoSEQ software supplied the TCR sequencing data for 15 to 20 patients, while MiXCR and VDJtools were used to process a few other patients. To correct CD4 versus CD8 sorting errors, any sequence found in both subsets at a frequency ratio below 5:1 was removed. CDR3 nucleotide sequences shared between donor and recipient were removed because the origin of such sequences could not be assigned. To count as alloreactive, a clone needed at least 2-fold expansion over unstimulated cells and a minimum CFSE-low frequency of 0.002% (template counts) or 0.001% (read counts). Mappable clones were those detected in sequenced pre-transplant spleen, lymph node, or MLR CFSE-low populations of the donor or recipient. The cumulative frequency of alloreactive clones was calculated as a percentage of all sequences, weighted by copy number. Here the immuneACCESS table is served through TCRdb, limited to in-frame sequences with V and J called. Missing clones are a known gap in these copies; in checked studies unresolved V genes cover under half, and the rest lacks a known reason. V, J and clone size reflect that table, while D and trimming were determined from the DNA. The sample contains 85,000 to 130,000 clones, roughly 84% of them found a single time. Of the sample, around 0.96% is held by the ten largest clones.

The sequenced sample was unstimulated CD4+ T cells sorted from spleen or lymph node cells, obtained before intestinal transplant. This TCR derives from a human donor who received an intestinal transplant. Rearrangement joined TRBV2 to TRBJ2-3; the D gene remains uncertain. The DNA sequence is given as TGTGCCAGCGCCCCCGAAGATACGCAGTATTTT. The encoded protein is CASAPEDTQYF.